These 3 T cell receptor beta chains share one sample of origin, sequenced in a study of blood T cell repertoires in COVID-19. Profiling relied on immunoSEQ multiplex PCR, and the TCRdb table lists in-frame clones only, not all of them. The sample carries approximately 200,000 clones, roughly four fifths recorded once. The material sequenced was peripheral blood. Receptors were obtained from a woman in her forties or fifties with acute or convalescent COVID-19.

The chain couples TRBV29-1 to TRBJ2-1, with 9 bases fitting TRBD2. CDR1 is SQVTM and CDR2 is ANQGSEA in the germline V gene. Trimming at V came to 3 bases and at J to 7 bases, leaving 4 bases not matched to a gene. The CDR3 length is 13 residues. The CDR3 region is CSVDRGRVNEQFF. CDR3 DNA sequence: TGCAGCGTTGATCGCGGGAGGGTAAATGAGCAGTTCTTC.

The CDR3 spells CASSLFGEQYF. DNA for the CDR3: TGTGCCAGCAGCTTATTCGGGGAGCAGTACTTC. The V and J genes are TRBV7-2 and TRBJ2-7, with D unresolved. Germline CDR1 reads SGHTA; CDR2 reads FQGNSA. V gave up 2 bases and J gave up 7 bases, with 6 bases separating them. This CDR3 has 11 amino acids.

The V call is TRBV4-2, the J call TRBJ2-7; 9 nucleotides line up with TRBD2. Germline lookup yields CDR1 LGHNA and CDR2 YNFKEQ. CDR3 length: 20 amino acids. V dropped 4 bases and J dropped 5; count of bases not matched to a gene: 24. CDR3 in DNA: TGTGCCAGCAGCCGCGATTCTGGGAGGGGCGGCGGCGGGAGGGCCGACGAGCAGTACTTC. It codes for CASSRDSGRGGGGRADEQYF.